This T cell receptor beta chain was identified in a study of Ad26.COV2.S vaccination and SARS-CoV-2 variants. Treatment noted: about 20 received Ad26.COV2.S at low or high dose, single or two shots; roughly five received placebo; per-sample allocation not given. Day 63 following the first vaccine or placebo injection was when the samples were taken. In Boston, an adult donor aged 18-55 years took part. Expressing Wuhan-strain SARS-CoV-2 spike, an Ad26 vector served as the vaccine. Repertoires were generated with immunoSEQ multiplex PCR, while TCRdb's copy carries only in-frame clones and drops some. This sample has some 340,000 clones, with around four fifths found just once. Sample: peripheral blood, taken in a trial of Ad26.COV2.S vaccine versus placebo. The sequence came from a person between 18 and 65 years old who received the Ad26.COV2.S COVID-19 vaccine or a placebo.

CDR3 DNA sequence: TGTGCCAGCAGCACTAGCGGGGCGCCCCAAGAGACCCAGTACTTC. Protein sequence: CASSTSGAPQETQYF. The chain uses TRBV9 and TRBJ2-5; 10 nucleotides line up with TRBD2. The CDR3 is 15 residues long. The germline V gene encodes CDR1 SGDLS and CDR2 YYNGEE. V shed 4 bases and J 1 base; nucleotides not matched to a gene: 4.